Listed here are 10 T cell receptor beta chains from one sample, sequenced in a study of CD8 T cells in ankylosing spondylitis (TCRdb year 2017). The method was 5' RACE. The sequencer was an Illumina HiSeq 2500. TCRdb passed the public sequencing reads through fastp at Q25 and MiXCR, retaining productive beta sequences. Entries are consolidated by CDR3 protein sequence, retaining the most common genes and DNA. The sample table lists about 170,000 distinct CDR3 sequences, around 17% of them with a count of one. The biggest ten clones account for roughly 7.7% of the sample. What was sequenced was blood, either unsorted or a sorted T cell fraction (not recorded which). All receptors come from a male donor with ankylosing spondylitis or in good health (not recorded which).

This clonotype came up a few times. The chain recombines TRBV12-3 or TRBV12-4 with TRBJ2-3; D may be TRBD2 (6 bases). Trimming took 5 bases from V and 1 from J, leaving 16 bases between them. There are 16 residues in the CDR3. The CDR3 loop reads CASSPAPRLGTDTQYF. The CDR3 bases are TGTGCCAGCAGTCCCGCCCCGCGACTAGGCACAGATACGCAGTATTTT.

The rearrangement uses TRBV20-1 and TRBJ1-1, with 8 positions matching TRBD1. This CDR3 comprises 14 residues. V was pared by 1 base and J by 6 bases, with 7 bases of the junction left unmatched. Germline V gene lookup returns CDR1 DFQATT and CDR2 SNEGSKA (reference sequence). This CDR3 is CSARGPGGNAEAFF. The CDR3 bases are TGCAGTGCTAGAGGACCAGGGGGCAACGCTGAAGCTTTCTTT.

There are many counts of this clonotype. The chain recombines TRBV20-1 with TRBJ1-2, with D perhaps matching TRBD1 (6 bases). Germline V gene sequence: CDR1 DFQATT, CDR2 SNEGSKA (reference sequence). Trimming shortened V by 4 bases and J by 7 bases, and 13 bases separated the two germline ends. This CDR3 is 12 amino acids long. The chain's CDR3 is CSATTGLGGYTF. CDR3 bases: TGCAGTGCTACCACAGGGTTGGGTGGCTACACCTTC.

The chain uses TRBV4-1 and TRBJ2-1, with a weak D call TRBD1 (5 bases). Trimming shortened V by 4 bases and J by 0 bases, and 13 bases separated the two germline ends. CDR3 length: 16 residues. Germline CDR1 MGHRA, CDR2 YSYEKL. DNA for the CDR3: TGCGCCAGCAGCCCATCCGACAGACGCTCCTACAATGAGCAGTTCTTC. It yields the protein CASSPSDRRSYNEQFF.

The table lists this clonotype with a few counts. This chain connects TRBV20-1 to TRBJ1-5; 8 bases fit TRBD1. The CDR3 loop spans 14 amino acids. The germline V gene encodes CDR1 DFQATT and CDR2 SNEGSKA (reference sequence). The junction had 3 bases not matched to a gene; V was cut back by 1 base and J by 4 bases. CDR3 region: CSARGTGPNQPQHF. CDR3 nucleotide sequence: TGCAGTGCTAGAGGGACAGGGCCTAATCAGCCCCAGCATTTT.

The CDR3 DNA reads TGTGCCAGCACCTTGACAGGGTCCGAGCAGTACTTC. It is translated as CASTLTGSEQYF. The chain is built from TRBV28 and TRBJ2-7, with TRBD1 identical over 7 bases. Germline CDR1 MDHEN, CDR2 SYDVKM. V shed 7 bases and J 6 bases; nucleotides not matched to a gene: 6. This CDR3 has 12 residues. The variable domain in full, with the rest retrieved from reference TRBV28 and TRBJ2-7, is DVKVTQSSRYLVKRTGEKVFLECVQDMDHENMFWYRQDPGLGLRLIYFSYDVKMKEKGDIPEGYSVSREKKERFSLILESASTNQTSMYLCASTLTGSEQYFGPGTRLTVT.

This clonotype was seen repeatedly, ten times or more. The chain has TRBV20-1 and TRBJ2-2; the D gene is possibly TRBD2 (6 bases). Trimming removed 3 bases at V and 7 bases at J, with 18 bases between. The CDR3 covers 15 residues. The germline CDR1 and CDR2 sequences are DFQATT and SNEGSKA (reference sequence). The CDR3 coding sequence is TGCAGTGCTAGGAAGGACGGAGGGGAAGGCGGGGAGCTGTTTTTT. It is translated as CSARKDGGEGGELFF.

This clonotype was seen ten or more times. The genes are TRBV5-1 and TRBJ2-3; 8 bases agree with TRBD1. J lost 0 bases, V lost 2 bases, and 11 bases had no gene match. Germline loops: CDR1 SGHRS, CDR2 YFSETQ. This CDR3 has 18 residues. The CDR3 reads CASSFTPLRQGSTDTQYF. In nucleotides, the CDR3 is TGCGCCAGCAGCTTCACCCCCCTACGACAGGGGAGCACAGATACGCAGTATTTT.

This clonotype was observed at least ten times. This chain uses TRBV2 with TRBJ2-3; possibly TRBD1 for D (5 bases). With 0 bases removed from V and 0 bases from J, the gap between germline ends came to 13 bases. This CDR3 is 17 amino acids long. Germline V CDR1 and CDR2: SNHLY, FYNNEI. DNA of the CDR3: TGTGCCAGCAGTGAAGCGTGGTCGACAGTCAGCACAGATACGCAGTATTTT. Translating gives CASSEAWSTVSTDTQYF.

This clonotype was seen at least ten times. The rearrangement joins TRBV6-1 to TRBJ1-2; D call uncertain. Germline V gives CDR1 MNHNS, CDR2 SASEGT. The CDR3 has 16 amino acids. The V gene lost 4 bases and the J gene lost 2 bases, with 17 bases spanning the gap. CDR3 DNA: TGTGCCAGCAGTGTACCTTCGGTCCTCTTAAACTATGGCTACACCTTC. Its translation is CASSVPSVLLNYGYTF.